The T cell receptor beta chain described here comes from a study of CD8 T cells in Susac syndrome (dated by TCRdb to between 2018 and 2021). With respect to the entire study: Repertoire sequencing was used to test whether CD8+ T cell activation and differentiation in Susac syndrome was antigen driven. The study compared CD8+ T cell repertoire clonality among eleven to twelve healthy donors, around 14 Susac syndrome patients and fewer than 19 multiple sclerosis patients.

Peripheral blood CD8+ and CD4+ T cells from healthy donors, Susac syndrome patients and multiple sclerosis patients were profiled using high-throughput TCR beta sequencing. The multiple sclerosis controls were treatment-naive patients whose relapsing-remitting disease, either stable or active, fulfilled the revised McDonald criteria. Bulk CD8+ and CD4+ T cells were purified by magnetic negative isolation, whereas CD8+ TEMRA cells were enriched by FACS. Blood was drawn into EDTA tubes, processed within 24 hours, and PBMCs were isolated by density gradient centrifugation. PBMCs intended for TCR sequencing were cryopreserved in liquid nitrogen and were subsequently thawed in a 37 degrees C water bath. The sorted or isolated CD4+, CD8+ and CD8+ TEMRA cells reached a purity of at least 90%. RNA was extracted with the RNeasy kit and about 0.5 to 1 ug was reverse transcribed using random hexamers. The immunoSEQ multiplex PCR assay, which covers 54 Vbeta and 13 Jbeta segments, was used to amplify TCR beta CDR3 regions. Bias from PCR amplification was corrected by using a synthetic template baseline for primer optimization and for computational correction. The authors' pipeline ran thus. Reads were assigned to V, D and J genes according to IMGT and analyzed in immunoSEQ Analyzer, with only productive sequences retained. Clonality was computed as one minus Shannon entropy normalized by log2 of the number of productive unique sequences. Public and private clones were assessed among the 100 most prevalent clones of each patient and control. Clones were defined as Susac-specific if absent from the healthy and MS cohorts, from around 1,000 published viral clones and from other ImmuneACCESS disease sequences. The public reads were reanalyzed by TCRdb: fastp trimming at Q25, MiXCR alignment, in-frame beta chains only. Duplicate CDR3 protein sequences are folded into a single record with the most common DNA and genes. TCRdb, not the original authors, processed these V and J calls. The sample table holds 400,000 to 550,000 distinct CDR3 sequences, of which 75% to 90% were seen once. More than 0.09% of the sample is taken by the ten largest.

The paper as a whole reports these results and caveats: The study acknowledged that relatively few individuals were included in the TCR sequencing and HLA analysis.

Turning to this clonotype: Its antigen is unknown. The sample holds no much larger clone one base away, and base qualities are not on file.

The specimen was CD8+ T cells from PBMCs. The source of this sequence is a human donor with multiple sclerosis.

The CDR3 reads CASSPGTGGLDEQYF. The DNA reads TGTGCCAGTAGTCCGGGGACAGGGGGCTTAGACGAGCAGTACTTC. The chain was built from TRBV19 and TRBJ2-7; TRBD1 agrees with 12 junctional bases. Trimming accounts for 5 bases at V and 5 bases at J, while the number of junction bases matched to no gene is 7. The CDR3 sequence holds 15 residues, the cysteine and phenylalanine included. The DNA shown is the 45-base CDR3, in frame from base 1. Sequences LNHDA (CDR1) and SQIVND (CDR2) are obtained from the germline V gene (reference sequence).